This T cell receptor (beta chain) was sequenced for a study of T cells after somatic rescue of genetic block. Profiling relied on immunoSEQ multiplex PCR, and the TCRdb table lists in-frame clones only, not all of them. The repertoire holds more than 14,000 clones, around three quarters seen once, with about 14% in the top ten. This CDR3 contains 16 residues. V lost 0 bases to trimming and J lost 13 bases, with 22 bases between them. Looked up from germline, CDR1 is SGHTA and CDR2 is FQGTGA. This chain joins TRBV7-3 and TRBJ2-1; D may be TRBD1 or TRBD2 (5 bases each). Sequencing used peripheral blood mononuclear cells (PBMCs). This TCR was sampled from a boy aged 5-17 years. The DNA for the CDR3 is TGTGCCAGCAGCTTAACAGGGACCCCCACCGCCCAGCACCAGTTCTTC. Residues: CASSLTGTPTAQHQFF.